This TCR beta chain was identified during a study of blood T cell repertoires in COVID-19. About the research overall: Sites in the United States, Italy and Spain provided acute and convalescent COVID-19 samples.

The data were produced by immunoSEQ multiplex PCR, yet TCRdb's version contains in-frame clones alone and is incomplete. Altogether about 67,000 clones are present, roughly nine tenths being singletons, with the ten largest covering 4.4%. The CDR3 loop spans 15 amino acids. Trimming left V 6 bases short and J 7 bases short, with 21 bases between. The germline CDR1 and CDR2 sequences are LNHDA and SQIVND (reference sequence). The chain couples TRBV19 to TRBJ1-1, with D possibly TRBD1 on 5 matching bases. Sequenced input: peripheral blood. The TCR was taken from a middle-aged man with active COVID-19. CDR3 sequence (DNA): TGTGCCAGTAGCGCCGAGGACACCGGGAGAGATGAAGCTTTCTTT. It specifies CASSAEDTGRDEAFF.